These 21 T cell receptor beta chains originate from one sample sequenced in a study of cytomegalovirus exposure and HLA in healthy donors. PCR involved 60 Vbeta and 13 Jbeta primers. Data came from immunoSEQ multiplex PCR; TCRdb stores just in-frame clones and leaves some out. Here the sample spans about 200,000 clones, 80% to 90% being singletons. The sample was PBMCs. The receptors shown here come from a man in his forties in good health and CMV-seropositive.

CDR3 in amino acids: CASSVRRELTDTQYF. The CDR3 bases are TGTGCCAGCAGTGTGAGGCGGGAGCTGACAGATACGCAGTATTTT. V is TRBV2 and J is TRBJ2-3; 7 nucleotides line up with TRBD2. Per germline, CDR1 SNHLY and CDR2 FYNNEI. The CDR3 has 15 residues. Unmatched junction bases numbered 7, after V lost 4 bases and J lost 3 bases.

The chain links TRBV6-5 to TRBJ2-7; TRBD2 matches at 10 bases. Germline assignment: CDR1 MNHEY and CDR2 SVGAGI. This CDR3 comprises 15 residues. J was trimmed by 0 bases and V by 6 bases; bases with no gene match: 5. CDR3 coding DNA: TGTGCCAGCAGGCTGACTAGCGGGCTCTCCTACGAGCAGTACTTC. Translating gives CASRLTSGLSYEQYF.

As concerns this clone: An end of the junction does not agree with germline; a read error may underlie this. The chain carries TRBV7-9 and TRBJ1-1; TRBD1 might be the D (6 bases). The CDR3 loop spans 15 amino acids. Germline V gene lookup returns CDR1 SEHNR and CDR2 FQNEAQ (reference sequence). CDR3 DNA sequence: TGTTCCAGCAGCCTTCGGACAGCCATGAACACTGAAGCTTTCTTT. Amino acid sequence: CSSSLRTAMNTEAFF. The variable domain in full, with the rest retrieved from reference TRBV7-9 and TRBJ1-1, is DTGVSQNPRHKITKRGQNVTFRCDPISEHNRLYWYRQTLGQGPEFLTYFQNEAQLEKSRLLSDRFSAERPKGSFSTLEIQRTEQGDSAMYLCSSSLRTAMNTEAFFGQGTRLTVV.

This rearrangement joins TRBV6-5 to TRBJ2-1; D is possibly TRBD2 (6 bases). CDR1 MNHEY and CDR2 SVGAGI come from the germline V gene. The CDR3 has 14 residues. Deletions cut 7 bases from V and 1 base from J, with 11 bases between. DNA of the CDR3: TGTGCCAGCACCAGGAGGGGATCCTACAATGAGCAGTTCTTC. Its protein is CASTRRGSYNEQFF.

The chain couples TRBV7-6 to TRBJ2-2, with 16 bases that match TRBD2. Germline V gene sequence: CDR1 SGHVS, CDR2 FNYEAQ. The junction had 9 bases not matched to a gene; V was cut back by 5 bases and J by 0 bases. The CDR3 contains 20 residues. Here the CDR3 reads CASSTGGTSGRGPNTGELFF. The DNA of the CDR3 is TGTGCCAGCAGCACTGGCGGGACTAGCGGGAGGGGTCCGAACACCGGGGAGCTGTTTTTT.

The rearrangement joins TRBV18 to TRBJ1-1; no firm D call. Trimming left V 2 bases short and J 2 bases short, with 6 bases between. Germline V lookup: CDR1 KGHSH, CDR2 LQKENI. The CDR3 consists of 13 residues. The CDR3 region is CASSPNSNTEAFF. DNA for the CDR3: TGTGCCAGCTCACCAAACAGCAACACTGAAGCTTTCTTT.

The rearrangement links TRBV7-9 to TRBJ2-3, with D hard to call. This CDR3 is built from 15 residues. Germline CDR1 SEHNR, CDR2 FQNEAQ (reference sequence). Trimming took 5 bases from V and 3 from J, leaving 15 bases between them. The CDR3 spells CASSPRFDGTDTQYF. DNA of the CDR3: TGTGCCAGCAGCCCGCGGTTTGACGGGACAGATACGCAGTATTTT.

The CDR3 DNA follows: TGCAGCGTTGTAGGGGGTTGGGCGGGAGGGCTTAACAATGAGCAGTTCTTC. Its protein is CSVVGGWAGGLNNEQFF. The V call is TRBV29-1, the J call TRBJ2-1; 9 nucleotides line up with TRBD2. Unmatched junction bases numbered 15, after V lost 4 bases and J lost 5 bases. Germline V gives CDR1 SQVTM, CDR2 ANQGSEA. CDR3 length: 17 amino acids.

V is TRBV7-7 and J is TRBJ1-3, with 9 nucleotides matching TRBD1. Germline V lookup: CDR1 SSHAT, CDR2 FNYEAQ (reference sequence). V gave up 7 bases and J gave up 7 bases; unmatched junction bases: 8. There are 14 residues in the CDR3. The CDR3 DNA reads TGTGCCAGCATCAAGACAGGGGGGGGTAACACCATATATTTT. It is translated as CASIKTGGGNTIYF.

To note about this clone: A junction boundary mismatches the germline segment, possibly from a read error. This rearrangement joins TRBV7-7 to TRBJ2-5; 11 bases fit TRBD2. The CDR3 loop spans 14 amino acids. Germline V CDR1 and CDR2: SSHAT, FNYEAQ (reference sequence). CDR3 bases: TGTGCTAGCAGCTCCGGGACTAGCGGTGAGACCCAGTACTTC. This encodes CASSSGTSGETQYF.

The J gene is TRBJ1-1, the V gene TRBV14; perhaps TRBD1 as D (6 bases). This CDR3 comprises 15 residues. The ends were cut back, 0 bases at V and 4 bases at J, with 12 bases in the middle. Germline V gives CDR1 SGHDN, CDR2 FVKESK. This CDR3 is CASSQDQGHLTEAFF. The DNA for the CDR3 is TGTGCCAGCAGCCAAGACCAGGGGCACCTCACTGAAGCTTTCTTT.

The count of this clone is one. J is TRBJ1-1 and V is TRBV2, with TRBD1 matching over 8 bases. The germline V gene has CDR1 SNHLY and CDR2 FYNNEI. The ends lost 0 bases at V and 1 base at J; junction bases unmatched: 7. This CDR3 spans 17 amino acids. The CDR3 bases are TGTGCCAGCAGTGAAGCGCTCGGACAGGGCCCGAACACTGAAGCTTTCTTT. It encodes CASSEALGQGPNTEAFF.

The CDR3 DNA follows: TGTGCCAGCAGTCTTCAGGGGCCCGGAAACACCATATATTTT. Residues: CASSLQGPGNTIYF. The chain employs TRBV5-4 and TRBJ1-3; D is perhaps TRBD1 (6 bases). The V and J ends lost 5 bases and 4 bases respectively, with 13 bases between them. This CDR3 comprises 14 residues. In germline, CDR1 is SGHNT, CDR2 YYREEE (reference sequence).

The chain carries TRBV29-1 and TRBJ2-6, with 11 nucleotides matching TRBD1. Unmatched junction bases numbered 4, after V lost 7 bases and J lost 2 bases. CDR3 length: 15 amino acids. The germline V gene has CDR1 SQVTM and CDR2 ANQGSEA. CDR3 DNA sequence: TGCAGCGCTGGACAGGGGGCAACTGGGGCCAACGTCCTGACTTTC. This gives the protein CSAGQGATGANVLTF.

As concerns this clone: Sequence at one end of the junction differs from germline and may be a read error. The V and J genes are TRBV7-9 and TRBJ2-7, with D possibly being TRBD2 (6 bases). The CDR3 consists of 13 residues. CDR1 and CDR2 (germline): SEHNR, FQNEAQ (reference sequence). CDR3 in amino acids: CSSSFRTTYEQYF. The CDR3 nucleotides are TGTTCCAGCAGCTTCCGGACTACCTACGAGCAGTACTTC.

This clone has more than one count but fewer than ten. The rearrangement uses TRBV5-1 and TRBJ1-3, with a tentative D call TRBD1 (6 bases). Germline lookup yields CDR1 SGHRS and CDR2 YFSETQ. The CDR3 runs 15 residues. V lost 0 bases, J lost 3 bases, and 10 bases lay in between. CDR3 nucleotides: TGCGCCAGCAGCTTGGATTCAGGGGATGGAAACACCATATATTTT. Protein product: CASSLDSGDGNTIYF.

The genes are TRBV10-2 and TRBJ2-5; tentatively, D is TRBD2 (6 bases). Germline-derived CDR1 and CDR2 are WSHSY and SAAADI. V was shortened by 0 bases and J by 4 bases, with 18 bases between the two germline ends. The CDR3 contains 17 residues. CDR3 sequence (DNA): TGCGCCAGCAGTGAGTCCGGGACGGGAGACCTAGGAGAGACCCAGTACTTC. It is translated as CASSESGTGDLGETQYF.

This clone was picked up a small number of times. The chain links TRBV11-2 to TRBJ2-6, with TRBD2 as a possible D gene (5 bases). V shed 3 bases and J shed 0 bases, with 6 bases lying between them. The length of the CDR3 is 15 residues. Germline V CDR1 and CDR2: SGHAT, FQNNGV. The CDR3 loop reads CASSFSASGANVLTF. For the CDR3, the DNA is TGTGCCAGCAGCTTTAGCGCCTCTGGGGCCAACGTCCTGACTTTC.

The chain carries TRBV4-2 and TRBJ1-3; D gene ambiguous. V dropped 1 base and J dropped 0 bases, with 16 bases sitting between them. The CDR3 runs 18 residues. Looked up from germline, CDR1 is LGHNA and CDR2 is YNFKEQ. The CDR3, as DNA: TGTGCCAGCAGCCAAGGTGCGTCCCGACTAGCCTCTGGAAACACCATATATTTT. Translated: CASSQGASRLASGNTIYF.

The V and J genes are TRBV2 and TRBJ1-2; D perhaps matches TRBD1 (5 bases). CDR3 size: 16 residues. CDR1 SNHLY and CDR2 FYNNEI come from the germline V gene. V was cut by 6 bases and J by 4 bases, with 21 bases left in between. CDR3 amino acids: CASSQVGAMDPYGYTF. CDR3 nucleotides: TGTGCCAGCAGCCAAGTTGGGGCCATGGATCCCTATGGCTACACCTTC.

This sequence joins TRBV29-1 and TRBJ2-7, with D maybe TRBD2 (6 bases). The CDR3 is made up of 14 amino acids. CDR1 and CDR2 from the germline V gene are SQVTM and ANQGSEA. V was trimmed by 3 bases and J by 0 bases, leaving 12 bases between them. CDR3 in DNA: TGCAGCGTTGATGGAGGGGTTAGCTCCTACGAGCAGTACTTC. Translated, it gives CSVDGGVSSYEQYF.